This TCR beta chain was recorded in a study of regulatory T cells in long-lasting Graves disease. Whole-study findings and limits: Persistent patients had more shared public clonotypes (under 3,000) than new patients (about 880). Persistent disease exhibited a predilection for TRBV28, TRBJ1-2 and TRBJ2-5.

Worth noting for this clonotype: Its antigen is not known.

Germline loops: CDR1 SGHDT, CDR2 YYEEEE. Trimming pared 0 bases from V and 2 bases from J, leaving 12 bases between. The CDR3 is made up of 15 amino acids. Relying on iRepertoire HTBI primers and Arm-PCR of CDR3 regions, the team built TCR beta libraries. As handled by the study authors: Samples collectively showed approximately 62 TRBV and roughly 15 TRBJ segments. TCRdb reprocessed the multiplex PCR reads via MiXCR and lists one record per CDR3 protein. V and J calls and clone size were set by TCRdb, not the authors. This sample has about 310,000 distinct CDR3 sequences; about a sixth occur once, and the top ten carry less than 40%. Specified time point: newly diagnosed GD, antithyroid drugs for less than 3 months. Researchers made the TCR library from RNA that was extracted from PBMCs. An approximately 10-milliliter sample of peripheral blood was drawn into EDTA tubes.

Sequenced material: peripheral blood mononuclear cells (PBMCs), taken at new diagnosis, from a patient treated with antithyroid drugs. This clonotype originated in a female donor with Graves disease. The gene calls are TRBV5-6 and TRBJ2-7, with D possibly called TRBD1 or TRBD2 (6 bases each). DNA of the CDR3: TGTGCCAGCAGCTTGGGGGGGGCACCAACCTACGAGCAGTACTTC. Its translation: CASSLGGAPTYEQYF.